The clone carrying this T cell receptor (beta chain) occurred many times. What it binds is unknown. CDR3 length: 15 residues. V gave up 0 bases and J gave up 0 bases, with 11 bases separating them. Germline CDR1 and CDR2: DFQATT and SNEGSKA (reference sequence). Unique molecular identifiers featured in how the TCRbeta library was prepared. A single record per CDR3 protein comes from TCRdb applying MiXCR to the PCR reads. The repertoire consists of about 200,000 distinct CDR3 sequences, with approximately 6.8% occurring once and the leading ten covering just over 4.5%. The data belong to a study of T-cell reconstitution after alpha-beta-depleted transplantation in children. Findings and limits, study-wide: There were some patients whose high TCRbeta diversity at day 60 came from surviving recipient T cells and thymic progenitors. T cells produced anew were the main source of T-cell counts and diversity one year after transplant. At around two months after transplant, the alpha-beta T cells were reportedly derived from several hundred expanded clones that came from non-depleted graft cells.

Sequencing used PBMCs, obtained before TCRalphabeta/CD19-depleted stem cell transplant. This chain links TRBV20-1 with TRBJ1-1, with no clear D. This receptor was identified in a girl younger than two with combined immunodeficiency, due to receive a stem cell transplant. CDR3 sequence (DNA): TGCAGTGCTAGAGATCGATGGTCTCTGAACACTGAAGCTTTCTTT. Amino acid sequence: CSARDRWSLNTEAFF.